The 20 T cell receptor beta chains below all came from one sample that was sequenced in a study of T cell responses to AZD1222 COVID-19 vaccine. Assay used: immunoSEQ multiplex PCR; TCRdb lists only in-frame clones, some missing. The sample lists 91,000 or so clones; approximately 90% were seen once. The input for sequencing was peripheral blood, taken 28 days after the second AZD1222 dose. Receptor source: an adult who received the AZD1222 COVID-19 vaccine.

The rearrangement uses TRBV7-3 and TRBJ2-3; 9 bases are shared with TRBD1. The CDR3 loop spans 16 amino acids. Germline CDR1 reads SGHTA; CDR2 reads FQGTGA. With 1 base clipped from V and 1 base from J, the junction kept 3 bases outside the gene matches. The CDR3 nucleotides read TGTGCCAGCAGCTTAAGGGGACAGGGTGGCACAGATACGCAGTATTTT. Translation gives CASSLRGQGGTDTQYF.

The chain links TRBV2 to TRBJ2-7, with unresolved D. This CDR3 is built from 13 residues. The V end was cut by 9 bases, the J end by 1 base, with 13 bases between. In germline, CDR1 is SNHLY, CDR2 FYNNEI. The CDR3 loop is CARRWVMSYEQYF. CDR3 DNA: TGTGCCAGAAGGTGGGTCATGTCCTACGAGCAGTACTTC.

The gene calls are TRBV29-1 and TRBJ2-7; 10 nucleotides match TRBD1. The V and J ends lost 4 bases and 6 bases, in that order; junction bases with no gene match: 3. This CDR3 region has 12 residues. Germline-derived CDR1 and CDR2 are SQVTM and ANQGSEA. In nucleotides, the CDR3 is TGCAGCGTTGGGGGGACAGGGGTCGAGCAGTACTTC. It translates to CSVGGTGVEQYF.

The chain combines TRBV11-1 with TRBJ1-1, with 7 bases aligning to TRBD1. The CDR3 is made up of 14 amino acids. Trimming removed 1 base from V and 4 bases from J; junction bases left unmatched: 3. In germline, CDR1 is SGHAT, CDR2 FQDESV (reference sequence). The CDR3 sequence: CASSLVQGGTEAFF. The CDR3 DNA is TGTGCCAGCAGCTTAGTGCAGGGGGGCACTGAAGCTTTCTTT. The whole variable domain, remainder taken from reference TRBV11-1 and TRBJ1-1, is EAEVAQSPRYKITEKSQAVAFWCDPISGHATLYWYRQILGQGPELLVQFQDESVVDDSQLPKDRFSAERLKGVDSTLKIQPAELGDSAMYLCASSLVQGGTEAFFGQGTRLTVV.

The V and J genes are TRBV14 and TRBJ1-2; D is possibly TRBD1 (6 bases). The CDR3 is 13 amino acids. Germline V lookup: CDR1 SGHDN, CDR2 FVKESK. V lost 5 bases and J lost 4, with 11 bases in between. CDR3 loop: CASSNRALYGYTF. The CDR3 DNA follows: TGTGCCAGCAGCAACAGGGCACTCTATGGCTACACCTTC.

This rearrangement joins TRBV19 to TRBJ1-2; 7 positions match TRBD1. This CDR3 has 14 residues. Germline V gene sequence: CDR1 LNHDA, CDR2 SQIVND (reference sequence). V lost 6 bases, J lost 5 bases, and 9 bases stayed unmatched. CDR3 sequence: CASSKTGPRYGYTF. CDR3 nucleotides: TGTGCCAGTAGCAAGACAGGGCCAAGGTATGGCTACACCTTC.

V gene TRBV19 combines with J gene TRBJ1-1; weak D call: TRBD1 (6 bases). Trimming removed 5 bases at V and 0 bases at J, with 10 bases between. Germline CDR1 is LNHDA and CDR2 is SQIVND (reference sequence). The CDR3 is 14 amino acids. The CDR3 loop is CASSPWGLNTEAFF. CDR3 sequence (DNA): TGTGCCAGTAGTCCCTGGGGGCTGAACACTGAAGCTTTCTTT.

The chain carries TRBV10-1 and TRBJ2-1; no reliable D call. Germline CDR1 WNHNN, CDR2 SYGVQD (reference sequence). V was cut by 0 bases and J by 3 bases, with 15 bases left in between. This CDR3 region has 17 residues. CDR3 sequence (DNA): TGCGCCAGCAGTGAGTCCCCCACTGACCCCTACTACAATGAGCAGTTCTTC. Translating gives CASSESPTDPYYNEQFF.

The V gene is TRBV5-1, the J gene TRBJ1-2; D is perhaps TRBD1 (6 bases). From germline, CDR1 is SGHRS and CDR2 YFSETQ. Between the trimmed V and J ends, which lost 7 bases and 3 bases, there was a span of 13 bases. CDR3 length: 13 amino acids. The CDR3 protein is CASSQTGDYGYTF. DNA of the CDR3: TGCGCCAGCTCCCAGACAGGCGACTATGGCTACACCTTC.

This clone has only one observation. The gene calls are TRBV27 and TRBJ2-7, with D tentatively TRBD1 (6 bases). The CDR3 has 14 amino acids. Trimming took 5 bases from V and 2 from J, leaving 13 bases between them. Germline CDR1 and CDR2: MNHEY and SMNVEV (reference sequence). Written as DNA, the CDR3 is TGTGCCAGCAGTCCATCGACAGGAGCCTACGAGCAGTACTTC. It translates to CASSPSTGAYEQYF.

The CDR3: CASSDRRGSYEQYF. CDR3 DNA sequence: TGTGCCAGCAGCGATAGGCGGGGGTCCTACGAGCAGTACTTC. The rearrangement joins TRBV3-1 (or the pseudogene TRBV3-2) to TRBJ2-7; 7 nucleotides align to TRBD2. V lost 5 bases and J lost 1; bases outside the gene matches: 5. The CDR3 has 14 amino acids. Germline CDR1 and CDR2: LGHDT and YNNKEL (reference sequence).

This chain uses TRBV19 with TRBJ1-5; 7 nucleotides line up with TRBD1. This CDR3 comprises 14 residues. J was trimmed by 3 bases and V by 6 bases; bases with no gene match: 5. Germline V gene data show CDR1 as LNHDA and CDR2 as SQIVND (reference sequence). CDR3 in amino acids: CASRVRGVNQPQHF. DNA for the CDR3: TGTGCCAGTAGGGTCAGGGGGGTCAATCAGCCCCAGCATTTT.

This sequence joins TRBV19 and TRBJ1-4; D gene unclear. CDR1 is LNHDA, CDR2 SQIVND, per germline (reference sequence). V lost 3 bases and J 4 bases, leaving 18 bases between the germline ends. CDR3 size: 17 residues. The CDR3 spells CASSIPSASRGNEKLFF. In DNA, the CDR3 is TGTGCCAGTAGTATTCCGTCGGCGTCGCGGGGTAATGAAAAACTGTTTTTT.

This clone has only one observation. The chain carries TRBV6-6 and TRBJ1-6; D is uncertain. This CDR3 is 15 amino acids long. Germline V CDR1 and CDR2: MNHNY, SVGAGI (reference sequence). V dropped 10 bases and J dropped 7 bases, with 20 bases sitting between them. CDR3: CATGEDWTANSPLHF. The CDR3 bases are TGTGCCACCGGGGAGGATTGGACGGCAAATTCACCCCTCCACTTT.

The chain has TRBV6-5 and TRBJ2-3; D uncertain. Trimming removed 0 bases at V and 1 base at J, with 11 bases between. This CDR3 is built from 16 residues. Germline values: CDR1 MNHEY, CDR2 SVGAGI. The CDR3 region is CASSYSLGSGTDTQYF. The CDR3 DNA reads TGTGCCAGCAGTTACTCTTTGGGATCTGGCACAGATACGCAGTATTTT.

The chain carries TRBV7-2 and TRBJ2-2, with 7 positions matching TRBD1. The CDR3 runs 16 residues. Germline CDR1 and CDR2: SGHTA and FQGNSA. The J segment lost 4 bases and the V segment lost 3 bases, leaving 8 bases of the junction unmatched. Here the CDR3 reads CASSLYRGIGTGELFF. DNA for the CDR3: TGTGCCAGCAGCTTGTACAGGGGCATTGGCACCGGGGAGCTGTTTTTT. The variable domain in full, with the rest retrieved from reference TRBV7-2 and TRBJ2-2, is GAGVSQSPSNKVTEKGKDVELRCDPISGHTALYWYRQSLGQGLEFLIYFQGNSAPDKSGLPSDRFSAERTGGSVSTLTIQRTQQEDSAVYLCASSLYRGIGTGELFFGEGSRLTVL.

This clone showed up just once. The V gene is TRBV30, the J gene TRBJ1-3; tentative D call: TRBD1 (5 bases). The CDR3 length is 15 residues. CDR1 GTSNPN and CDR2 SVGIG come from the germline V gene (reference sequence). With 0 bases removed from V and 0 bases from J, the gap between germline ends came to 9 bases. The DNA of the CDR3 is TGTGCCTGGAGTGTACTAGGGGCCTCTGGAAACACCATATATTTT. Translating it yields CAWSVLGASGNTIYF.

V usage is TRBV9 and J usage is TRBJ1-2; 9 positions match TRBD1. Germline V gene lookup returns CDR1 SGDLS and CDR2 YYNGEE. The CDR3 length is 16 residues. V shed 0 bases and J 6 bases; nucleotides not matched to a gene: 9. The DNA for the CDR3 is TGTGCCAGCAGCGTAGCGGTGATGGACAGGGGTGATGGCTACACCTTC. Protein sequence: CASSVAVMDRGDGYTF. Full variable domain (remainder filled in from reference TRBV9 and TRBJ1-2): DSGVTQTPKHLITATGQRVTLRCSPRSGDLSVYWYQQSLDQGLQFLIQYYNGEERAKGNILERFSAQQFPDLHSELNLSSLELGDSALYFCASSVAVMDRGDGYTFGSGTRLTVV.

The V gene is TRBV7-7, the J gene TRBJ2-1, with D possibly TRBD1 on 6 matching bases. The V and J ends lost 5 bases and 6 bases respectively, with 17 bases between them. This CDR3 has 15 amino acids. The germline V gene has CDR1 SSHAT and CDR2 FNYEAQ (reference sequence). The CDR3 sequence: CASSRLGTPINEQFF. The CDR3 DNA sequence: TGTGCCAGCAGCCGCCTCGGGACACCTATCAATGAGCAGTTCTTC.

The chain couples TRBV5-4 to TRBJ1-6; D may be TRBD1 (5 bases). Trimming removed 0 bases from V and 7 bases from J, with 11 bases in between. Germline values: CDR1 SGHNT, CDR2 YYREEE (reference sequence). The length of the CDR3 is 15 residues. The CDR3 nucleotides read TGTGCCAGCAGCTTGGATGGGGGGAGAAATTCACCCCTCCACTTT. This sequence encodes CASSLDGGRNSPLHF.